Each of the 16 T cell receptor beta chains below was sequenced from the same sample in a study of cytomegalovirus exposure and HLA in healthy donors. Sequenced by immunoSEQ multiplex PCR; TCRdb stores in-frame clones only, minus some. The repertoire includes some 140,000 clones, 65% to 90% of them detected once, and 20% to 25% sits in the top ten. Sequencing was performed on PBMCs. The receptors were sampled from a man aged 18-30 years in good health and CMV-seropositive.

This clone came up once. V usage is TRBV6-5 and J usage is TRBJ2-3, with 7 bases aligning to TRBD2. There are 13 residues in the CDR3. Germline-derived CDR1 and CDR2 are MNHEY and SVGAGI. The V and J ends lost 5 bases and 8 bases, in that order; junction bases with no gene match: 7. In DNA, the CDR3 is TGTGCCAGCAGTGACAACACGGGGGGTACGCAGTATTTT. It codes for CASSDNTGGTQYF.

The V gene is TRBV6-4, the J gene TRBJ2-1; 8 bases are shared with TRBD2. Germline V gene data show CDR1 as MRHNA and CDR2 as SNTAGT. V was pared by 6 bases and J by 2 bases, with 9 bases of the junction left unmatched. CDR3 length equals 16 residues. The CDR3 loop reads CASRPTGTRPYNEQFF. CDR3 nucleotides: TGTGCCAGCAGACCCACCGGGACTAGGCCCTACAATGAGCAGTTCTTC.

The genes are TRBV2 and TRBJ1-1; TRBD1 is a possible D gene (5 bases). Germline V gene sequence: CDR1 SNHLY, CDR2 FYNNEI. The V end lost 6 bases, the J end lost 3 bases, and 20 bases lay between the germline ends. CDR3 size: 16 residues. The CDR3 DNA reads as TGTGCCAGCAGCATGACAGTGCCGGTTTATGACACTGAAGCTTTCTTT. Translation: CASSMTVPVYDTEAFF.

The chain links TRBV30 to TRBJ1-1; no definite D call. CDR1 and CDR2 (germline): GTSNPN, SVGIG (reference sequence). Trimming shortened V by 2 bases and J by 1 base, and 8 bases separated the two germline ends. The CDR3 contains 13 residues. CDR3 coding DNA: TGTGCCTGGAGTAACAGCCCGAACACTGAAGCTTTCTTT. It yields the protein CAWSNSPNTEAFF.

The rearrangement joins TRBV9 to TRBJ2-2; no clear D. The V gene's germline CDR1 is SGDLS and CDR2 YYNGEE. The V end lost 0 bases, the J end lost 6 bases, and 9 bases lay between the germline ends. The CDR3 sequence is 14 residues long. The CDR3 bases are TGTGCCAGCAGCGTAGCCATTTTAGCCGGGGAGCTGTTTTTT. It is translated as CASSVAILAGELFF.

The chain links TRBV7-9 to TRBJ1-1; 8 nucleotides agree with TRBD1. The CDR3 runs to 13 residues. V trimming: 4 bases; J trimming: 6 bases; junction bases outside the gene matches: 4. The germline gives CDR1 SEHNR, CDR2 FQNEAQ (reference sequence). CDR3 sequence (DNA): TGTGCCAGCAGCTCGGGACAGGCTTCTGAAGCTTTCTTT. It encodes CASSSGQASEAFF.

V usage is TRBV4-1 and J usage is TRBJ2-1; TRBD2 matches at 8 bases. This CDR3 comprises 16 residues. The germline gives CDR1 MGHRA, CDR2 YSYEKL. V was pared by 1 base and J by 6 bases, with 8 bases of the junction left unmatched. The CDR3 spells CASSQVKAGGRNEQFF. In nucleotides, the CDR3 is TGCGCCAGCAGCCAAGTAAAGGCGGGGGGCCGCAATGAGCAGTTCTTC.

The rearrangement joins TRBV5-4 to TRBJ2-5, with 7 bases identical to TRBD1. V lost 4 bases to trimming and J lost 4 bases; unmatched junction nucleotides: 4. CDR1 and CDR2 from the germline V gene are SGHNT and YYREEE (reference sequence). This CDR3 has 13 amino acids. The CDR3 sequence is CASSPDRSETQYF. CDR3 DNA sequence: TGTGCCAGCAGCCCGGACAGGTCAGAGACCCAGTACTTC.

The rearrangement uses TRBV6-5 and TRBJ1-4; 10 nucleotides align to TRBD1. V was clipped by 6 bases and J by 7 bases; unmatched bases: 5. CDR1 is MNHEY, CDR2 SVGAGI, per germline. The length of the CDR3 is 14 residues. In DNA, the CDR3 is TGTGCCAGCAGGAGGGGGACAGGGGCTGAAAAACTGTTTTTT. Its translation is CASRRGTGAEKLFF.

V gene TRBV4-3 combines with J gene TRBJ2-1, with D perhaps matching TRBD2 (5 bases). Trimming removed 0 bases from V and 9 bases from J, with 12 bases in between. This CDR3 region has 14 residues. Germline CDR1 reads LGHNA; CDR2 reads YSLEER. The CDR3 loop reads CASSQDSWEFEQFF. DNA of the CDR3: TGCGCCAGCAGCCAAGATTCGTGGGAGTTTGAGCAGTTCTTC.

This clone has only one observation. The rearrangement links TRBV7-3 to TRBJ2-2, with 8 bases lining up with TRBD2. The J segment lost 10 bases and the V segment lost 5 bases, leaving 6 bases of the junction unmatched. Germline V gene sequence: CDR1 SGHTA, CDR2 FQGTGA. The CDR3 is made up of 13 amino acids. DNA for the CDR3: TGTGCCAGCAGCCCTCGGGGGGGTCAGGAGCTGTTTTTT. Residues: CASSPRGGQELFF.

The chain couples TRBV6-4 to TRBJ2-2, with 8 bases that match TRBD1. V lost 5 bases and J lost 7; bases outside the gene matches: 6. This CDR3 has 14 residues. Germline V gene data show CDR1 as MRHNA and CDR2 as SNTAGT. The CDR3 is CASSPDRADGELFF. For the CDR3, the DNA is TGTGCCAGCAGTCCGGACAGGGCGGACGGGGAGCTGTTTTTT.

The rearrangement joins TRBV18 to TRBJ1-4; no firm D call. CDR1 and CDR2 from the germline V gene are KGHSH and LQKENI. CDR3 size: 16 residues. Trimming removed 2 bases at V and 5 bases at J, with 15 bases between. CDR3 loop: CASSPGPPGQNEKLFF. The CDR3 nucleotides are TGTGCCAGCTCACCAGGTCCGCCAGGTCAGAATGAAAAACTGTTTTTT.

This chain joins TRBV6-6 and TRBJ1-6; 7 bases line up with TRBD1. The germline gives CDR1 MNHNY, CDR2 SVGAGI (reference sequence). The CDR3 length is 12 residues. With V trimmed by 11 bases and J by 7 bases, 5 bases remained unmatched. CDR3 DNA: TGTGCCGGAAGACAGGGAAATTCACCCCTCCACTTT. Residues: CAGRQGNSPLHF.

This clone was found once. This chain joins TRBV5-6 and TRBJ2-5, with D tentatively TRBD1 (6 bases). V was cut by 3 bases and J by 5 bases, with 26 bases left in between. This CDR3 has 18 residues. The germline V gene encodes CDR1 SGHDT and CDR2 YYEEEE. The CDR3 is CASSSERTGTRYVETQYF. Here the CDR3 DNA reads TGTGCCAGCAGCTCCGAACGAACAGGGACCCGTTACGTCGAGACCCAGTACTTC.

Here the CDR3 reads CASSPRNTGSSNQPQHF. CDR3 in DNA: TGTGCCAGCAGCCCAAGAAACACCGGGTCCAGCAATCAGCCCCAGCATTTT. The V call is TRBV7-8, the J call TRBJ1-5; D is uncertain. Per germline, CDR1 SGHVS and CDR2 FQNEAQ. The CDR3 is 17 amino acids. Trimming shortened V by 5 bases and J by 1 base, and 18 bases separated the two germline ends. Combining the CDR3 with reference TRBV7-8 and TRBJ1-5 gives the whole variable domain GAGVSQSPRYKVAKRGQDVALRCDPISGHVSLFWYQQALGQGPEFLTYFQNEAQLDKSGLPSDRFFAERPEGSVSTLKIQRTQQEDSAVYLCASSPRNTGSSNQPQHFGDGTRLSIL.